The next 16 T cell receptor beta chains were all read from a single sample in a study of OX40 agonist ivuxolimab in advanced cancers. Only in-frame clones appear in the TCRdb table, and some are missing; sequencing was by immunoSEQ multiplex PCR. The table lists approximately 70,000 clones, under 90% of them singletons. Specimen: CD4+ or CD8+ T cells sorted from blood, collected in a trial of the OX40 agonist ivuxolimab. These receptors were obtained from an adult with an advanced solid tumor such as melanoma, head and neck, liver or kidney cancer.

CDR3 bases: TGTGCCAGCAGCCCCCAGGTAGCGGGGAGAGAGACCCAGTACTTC. The encoded protein is CASSPQVAGRETQYF. J is TRBJ2-5 and V is TRBV6-6, with 8 bases identical to TRBD2. V was clipped by 6 bases and J by 4 bases; unmatched bases: 10. Per germline, CDR1 MNHNY and CDR2 SVGAGI (reference sequence). The CDR3 is 15 amino acids.

The chain is built from TRBV7-3 and TRBJ2-2; D ambiguous. Trimming took 5 bases from V and 1 from J, leaving 14 bases between them. The CDR3 is made up of 16 amino acids. Germline assignment: CDR1 SGHTA and CDR2 FQGTGA. CDR3 sequence (DNA): TGTGCCAGCAGCCGGCAGGTCCCACAGAACACCGGGGAGCTGTTTTTT. It specifies CASSRQVPQNTGELFF. The entire variable domain, with the rest obtained from reference TRBV7-3 and TRBJ2-2, is as follows: GAGVSQTPSNKVTEKGKYVELRCDPISGHTALYWYRQSLGQGPEFLIYFQGTGAADDSGLPNDRFFAVRPEGSVSTLKIQRTERGDSAVYLCASSRQVPQNTGELFFGEGSRLTVL.

This clone was seen a handful of times. V is TRBV6-6 and J is TRBJ2-5; 9 nucleotides line up with TRBD1. Looked up from germline, CDR1 is MNHNY and CDR2 is SVGAGI (reference sequence). The CDR3 totals 15 residues. V lost 2 bases, J lost 5 bases, and 6 bases stayed unmatched. CDR3 nucleotide sequence: TGTGCCAGCAGTTACCCGGGACAGGGCAGGGAGACCCAGTACTTC. Protein sequence: CASSYPGQGRETQYF.

The rearrangement uses TRBV2 and TRBJ1-3; D gene unclear. From germline, CDR1 is SNHLY and CDR2 FYNNEI. This CDR3 has 16 amino acids. V shed 7 bases and J shed 0 bases, with 16 bases lying between them. The CDR3 sequence: CASTLLSTISGNTIYF. For the CDR3, the DNA is TGTGCCAGCACCCTTCTTTCTACAATCTCTGGAAACACCATATATTTT.

The chain combines TRBV15 with TRBJ1-2; a possible D gene is TRBD1 (5 bases). This CDR3 is 17 amino acids long. Germline CDR1 reads LNHNV; CDR2 reads YYDKDF (reference sequence). V was shortened by 1 base and J by 9 bases, with 24 bases between the two germline ends. CDR3 sequence (DNA): TGTGCCACCAGCAGAGGAGGGGCCCGGGACGGTTTTTGGAGCTACACCTTC. This sequence encodes CATSRGGARDGFWSYTF. Using reference TRBV15 and TRBJ1-2 for the parts outside the CDR3, the full variable domain is DAMVIQNPRYQVTQFGKPVTLSCSQTLNHNVMYWYQQKSSQAPKLLFHYYDKDFNNEADTPDNFQSRRPNTSFCFLDIRSPGLGDTAMYLCATSRGGARDGFWSYTFGSGTRLTVV.

This clone was recorded only once. This chain joins TRBV11-3 and TRBJ2-5, with D hard to call. Gene TRBJ2-7 matches the end of the DNA better, so the J call may be wrong. CDR1 is SGHNT and CDR2 is YENEEA in the germline V gene. The CDR3 extends over 14 amino acids. Here the CDR3 DNA reads TGTGCCAGCAGCTTAGGGGTCGGATCCTACGAGCAGTACTTC. Protein sequence: CASSLGVGSYEQYF.

The chain employs TRBV7-9 and TRBJ2-7; D ambiguous. Germline V lookup: CDR1 SEHNR, CDR2 FQNEAQ (reference sequence). V lost 5 bases and J 4 bases, leaving 12 bases between the germline ends. CDR3 size: 13 residues. The CDR3 loop is CASSRVNSYEQYF. As DNA, the CDR3 is TGTGCCAGCAGCAGGGTTAATTCTTACGAGCAGTACTTC.

The chain joins TRBV29-1 to TRBJ1-5; TRBD1 might be the D (6 bases). There are 12 residues in the CDR3. V lost 7 bases and J 9 bases, leaving 16 bases between the germline ends. Germline CDR1 SQVTM, CDR2 ANQGSEA. CDR3 bases: TGCAGCGCCAAACAGGGTTCGGGGCCCCAGCATTTT. It translates to CSAKQGSGPQHF.

The chain links TRBV4-2 to TRBJ2-3; no definite D call. V lost 2 bases and J 0 bases, leaving 12 bases between the germline ends. The CDR3 sequence is 16 residues long. In germline, CDR1 is LGHNA, CDR2 YNFKEQ. CDR3 amino acids: CASSQIDIASTDTQYF. The CDR3, as DNA: TGTGCCAGCAGCCAAATCGACATTGCTAGCACAGATACGCAGTATTTT.

V is TRBV12-5 and J is TRBJ2-5, with D perhaps TRBD1 (6 bases). V was clipped by 7 bases and J by 5 bases, with 11 bases between them. The CDR3 is 12 residues long. The germline CDR1 and CDR2 sequences are LGHNT and FRNRAP. CDR3 sequence reads: CASAKGEETQYF. For the CDR3, the DNA is TGTGCTAGTGCCAAGGGGGAGGAGACCCAGTACTTC.

This sequence joins TRBV10-3 and TRBJ2-4; D unresolved. CDR1 is ENHRY, CDR2 SYGVKD, per germline. V gave up 2 bases and J gave up 14 bases, with 13 bases separating them. The CDR3 is made up of 12 amino acids. The CDR3 DNA is TGTGCCATCAGTGAGGGAACCGCTCCCGAGTACTTC. It is translated as CAISEGTAPEYF.

The genes are TRBV11-3 and TRBJ2-5; possibly TRBD2 for D (6 bases). V shed 8 bases and J shed 4 bases, with 14 bases lying between them. The CDR3 totals 13 residues. Germline V CDR1 and CDR2: SGHNT, YENEEA. CDR3 region: CASGPQAGETQYF. The CDR3 nucleotides are TGTGCCAGCGGACCACAAGCGGGAGAGACCCAGTACTTC.

The J gene is TRBJ1-5, the V gene TRBV6-5, with no clear D. This CDR3 is built from 13 residues. Germline assignment: CDR1 MNHEY and CDR2 SVGAGI. Trimming stripped 4 bases from V and 6 bases from J, with 10 bases between. CDR3 nucleotides: TGTGCCAGCAGTTGGGCCAAGGGTCAGCCCCAGCATTTT. This gives the protein CASSWAKGQPQHF.

The rearrangement joins TRBV7-9 to TRBJ1-1, with D perhaps matching TRBD1 (6 bases). Germline CDR1 SEHNR, CDR2 FQNEAQ (reference sequence). This CDR3 is built from 14 residues. Trimming shortened V by 3 bases and J by 3 bases, and 11 bases separated the two germline ends. In nucleotides, the CDR3 is TGTGCCAGCAGCTTTCAGGGGCGTGACACTGAAGCTTTCTTT. It is translated as CASSFQGRDTEAFF.

The chain has TRBV18 and TRBJ2-6; D possibly corresponds to TRBD1 (5 bases). Germline CDR1 is KGHSH and CDR2 is LQKENI. The CDR3 length is 18 residues. V shed 2 bases and J shed 1 base, with 15 bases lying between them. CDR3 nucleotide sequence: TGTGCCAGCTCACCATGGGCAGGGAAGGAGTCTGGGGCCAACGTCCTGACTTTC. This gives the protein CASSPWAGKESGANVLTF.

This CDR3 is CASSFWGDMNTEAFF. CDR3 DNA: TGTGCCAGCAGCTTTTGGGGGGATATGAACACTGAAGCTTTCTTT. This chain joins TRBV9 and TRBJ1-1, with a possible D match to TRBD1 (5 bases). Looked up from germline, CDR1 is SGDLS and CDR2 is YYNGEE. V lost 4 bases and J lost 0, with 13 bases in between. This CDR3 contains 15 residues.